Shown below are 20 T cell receptor beta chains from a single sample sequenced in a study of vaccination effects on CD4 cells after COVID-19. These receptors have no known antigen. This table comes from immunoSEQ multiplex PCR, and its TCRdb copy is limited to in-frame clones, with some not included. The sample gives about 34,000 clones, 73% of which show up once; about 35% is in the top ten. CD4+ T cells specific for antigen were expanded with viral peptide pools by the ViraFEST assay before sequencing. Scientists isolated CD4+ T cells after a roughly nine-day culture period ended. It was between March and December 2020 that the person had a SARS-CoV-2 infection confirmed by PCR. This specimen was CD4+ T cells from PBMCs cultured with a peptide pool, taken before COVID-19 vaccination. The receptors here all came from a human donor who had a prior SARS-CoV-2 infection.

In its sample, this clone was seen a few times. This chain uses TRBV19 with TRBJ2-3; TRBD1 is a possible D gene (6 bases). V dropped 8 bases and J dropped 6 bases, with 15 bases sitting between them. Per germline, CDR1 LNHDA and CDR2 SQIVND (reference sequence). This CDR3 comprises 13 residues. This CDR3 is CASAGTQADTQYF. The CDR3, as DNA: TGTGCCAGTGCCGGGACACAGGCGGATACGCAGTATTTT.

This clone has a handful of counts. The chain couples TRBV6-4 to TRBJ2-1; D may be TRBD1 (6 bases). The V and J ends lost 5 bases and 5 bases respectively, with 10 bases between them. Germline CDR1 is MRHNA and CDR2 is SNTAGT. CDR3 length: 13 amino acids. The CDR3 DNA follows: TGTGCCAGCAGTACCCACAGGGACAATGAGCAGTTCTTC. It encodes CASSTHRDNEQFF.

The chain employs TRBV2 and TRBJ1-1; D is undetermined. There are 12 residues in the CDR3. Trimming stripped 7 bases from V and 1 base from J, with 7 bases between. Germline values: CDR1 SNHLY, CDR2 FYNNEI. DNA for the CDR3: TGTGCCAGCAAGGACGGGAACACTGAAGCTTTCTTT. Amino acid sequence: CASKDGNTEAFF.

The rearrangement uses TRBV2 and TRBJ1-5; TRBD1 matches 11 bases. This CDR3 has 15 amino acids. V was clipped by 7 bases and J by 5 bases; unmatched bases: 7. CDR1 SNHLY and CDR2 FYNNEI come from the germline V gene. This CDR3 is CASILDRGRDQPQHF. The CDR3 nucleotides are TGTGCCAGCATCCTGGACAGGGGGCGCGATCAGCCCCAGCATTTT.

The V gene is TRBV2, the J gene TRBJ2-7; D gene ambiguous. The length of the CDR3 is 12 residues. The germline CDR1 and CDR2 sequences are SNHLY and FYNNEI. V was trimmed by 8 bases and J by 6 bases, leaving 14 bases between them. CDR3 amino acids: CASGKQTFEQYF. The CDR3, as DNA: TGTGCCAGCGGGAAGCAGACCTTCGAGCAGTACTTC.

This chain connects TRBV19 to TRBJ1-2; 8 bases map to TRBD1. Germline-derived CDR1 and CDR2 are LNHDA and SQIVND (reference sequence). V trimming: 5 bases; J trimming: 8 bases; junction bases outside the gene matches: 13. The CDR3 contains 15 residues. In nucleotides, the CDR3 is TGTGCCAGTAGTCCCCCCGGACAGGGAGCGATCGGCTACACCTTC. It codes for CASSPPGQGAIGYTF. Drawing the rest from reference TRBV19 and TRBJ1-2, the complete variable domain is DGGITQSPKYLFRKEGQNVTLSCEQNLNHDAMYWYRQDPGQGLRLIYYSQIVNDFQKGDIAEGYSVSREKKESFPLTVTSAQKNPTAFYLCASSPPGQGAIGYTFGSGTRLTVV.

This chain links TRBV11-2 with TRBJ2-3, with D possibly matching TRBD1 (6 bases). Trimming shortened V by 4 bases and J by 0 bases, and 11 bases separated the two germline ends. The CDR3 sequence is 15 residues long. Germline assignment: CDR1 SGHAT and CDR2 FQNNGV. CDR3 bases: TGTGCCAGCAGCTGGCAGGGGCTTAGCACAGATACGCAGTATTTT. It codes for CASSWQGLSTDTQYF.

The chain is built from TRBV10-3 and TRBJ2-7; 7 nucleotides line up with TRBD2. CDR1 ENHRY and CDR2 SYGVKD come from the germline V gene. The CDR3 runs to 15 residues. The trim removed 3 bases at V and 0 bases at J, leaving 5 bases unmatched. CDR3 loop: CAISDWEGFSYEQYF. As DNA, the CDR3 is TGTGCCATCAGTGATTGGGAGGGGTTCTCCTACGAGCAGTACTTC.

V usage is TRBV6-2 or TRBV6-3 and J usage is TRBJ2-1, with 11 bases that match TRBD2. Trimming took 2 bases from V and 4 from J; bases not matched to a gene: 4. From germline, CDR1 is MNHEY and CDR2 SVGEGT. The CDR3 consists of 16 residues. The CDR3 reads CASSYTLAGGYNEQFF. The CDR3 coding sequence is TGTGCCAGCAGTTACACGCTAGCGGGAGGTTACAATGAGCAGTTCTTC.

This chain uses TRBV10-3 with TRBJ2-1; D is undetermined. CDR3 length: 11 residues. V lost 6 bases and J 7 bases, leaving 7 bases between the germline ends. Germline CDR1 ENHRY, CDR2 SYGVKD. CDR3 nucleotide sequence: TGTGCCATCAGCCCCGGTAATGAGCAGTTCTTC. Translating it yields CAISPGNEQFF.

J is TRBJ2-1 and V is TRBV6-6; 8 bases match TRBD2. Germline loops: CDR1 MNHNY, CDR2 SVGAGI (reference sequence). V lost 6 bases and J lost 5; bases outside the gene matches: 12. This CDR3 is built from 16 residues. CDR3 region: CASSGAGGRTHNEQFF. CDR3 nucleotide sequence: TGTGCCAGCAGCGGGGCGGGCGGGAGGACCCACAATGAGCAGTTCTTC.

This clone appeared a single time. The V and J genes are TRBV10-3 and TRBJ2-5; 13 bases line up with TRBD2. Germline values: CDR1 ENHRY, CDR2 SYGVKD. CDR3 length equals 15 residues. The trim removed 8 bases at V and 3 bases at J, leaving 6 bases unmatched. This chain's CDR3 is CAIGGTSGKEETQYF. The CDR3 nucleotides read TGTGCCATCGGGGGGACTAGCGGGAAGGAAGAGACCCAGTACTTC.

This chain uses TRBV5-4 with TRBJ2-7; a possible D gene is TRBD1 (7 bases). The germline V and J ends were trimmed by 0 bases and 8 bases, with 12 bases remaining between them. Looked up from germline, CDR1 is SGHNT and CDR2 is YYREEE (reference sequence). This CDR3 contains 13 residues. This CDR3 is CASSLAGGLKQYF. DNA for the CDR3: TGTGCCAGCAGCTTGGCAGGGGGACTGAAGCAGTACTTC.

The table lists this clone with a few counts. This sequence joins TRBV5-1 and TRBJ2-3; 8 bases match TRBD1. Germline V lookup: CDR1 SGHRS, CDR2 YFSETQ. The CDR3 is made up of 14 amino acids. J gave up 1 base and V 5 bases, and 3 bases lay outside the gene matches. The chain's CDR3 is CASSGTGGTDTQYF. CDR3 nucleotides: TGCGCCAGCAGTGGGACAGGCGGCACAGATACGCAGTATTTT.

J is TRBJ2-3 and V is TRBV5-8, with D perhaps TRBD2 (6 bases). The V end lost 2 bases, the J end lost 4 bases, and 8 bases lay between the germline ends. The CDR3 loop spans 13 amino acids. Germline-derived CDR1 and CDR2 are SGHTS and YDEGEE. The CDR3 bases are TGTGCCAGCAGCTTTTCTAGCGCAGATACGCAGTATTTT. As protein: CASSFSSADTQYF.

V gene TRBV7-9 combines with J gene TRBJ1-3, with D possibly being TRBD1 (5 bases). Germline V lookup: CDR1 SEHNR, CDR2 FQNEAQ (reference sequence). V lost 3 bases, J lost 9 bases, and 15 bases lay in between. The CDR3 has 14 amino acids. The CDR3 region has the DNA TGTGCCAGCAGCTTTACCACCCAGGGCGGCACCATATATTTT. This encodes CASSFTTQGGTIYF.

The chain uses TRBV5-1 and TRBJ2-7; D gene uncertain. With 5 bases removed from V and 0 bases from J, the gap between germline ends came to 12 bases. Per germline, CDR1 SGHRS and CDR2 YFSETQ. The CDR3 extends over 14 amino acids. The CDR3 sequence is CASSNGPGSYEQYF. The CDR3 region has the DNA TGCGCCAGCAGTAATGGCCCCGGCTCCTACGAGCAGTACTTC.

This CDR3 reads CASSLETGSLGSYNEQFF. CDR3 coding DNA: TGTGCCAGCAGCTTGGAGACAGGGTCTTTGGGCTCCTACAATGAGCAGTTCTTC. The chain joins TRBV5-6 to TRBJ2-1; 7 bases map to TRBD1. CDR3 length equals 18 residues. Per germline, CDR1 SGHDT and CDR2 YYEEEE. The ends lost 0 bases at V and 0 bases at J; junction bases unmatched: 9. Supplemented by reference TRBV5-6 and TRBJ2-1, the full variable domain reads DAGVTQSPTHLIKTRGQQVTLRCSPKSGHDTVSWYQQALGQGPQFIFQYYEEEERQRGNFPDRFSGHQFPNYSSELNVNALLLGDSALYLCASSLETGSLGSYNEQFFGPGTRLTVL.

The V and J genes are TRBV7-9 and TRBJ1-2; D is unclear. This CDR3 is built from 15 residues. V gave up 5 bases and J gave up 3 bases, with 16 bases separating them. Germline CDR1 and CDR2: SEHNR and FQNEAQ (reference sequence). CDR3 sequence reads: CASSKVNLGDYGYTF. Here the CDR3 DNA reads TGTGCCAGCAGCAAGGTGAACCTCGGGGACTATGGCTACACCTTC.

This clone was found once. The chain recombines TRBV9 with TRBJ2-1; 8 bases are shared with TRBD2. The CDR3 totals 13 residues. CDR1 is SGDLS and CDR2 is YYNGEE in the germline V gene. With 4 bases clipped from V and 9 bases from J, the junction kept 6 bases outside the gene matches. The CDR3 nucleotides read TGTGCCAGCAGCCCCGGACTAGCAGGTGAGCAGTTCTTC. This sequence encodes CASSPGLAGEQFF.